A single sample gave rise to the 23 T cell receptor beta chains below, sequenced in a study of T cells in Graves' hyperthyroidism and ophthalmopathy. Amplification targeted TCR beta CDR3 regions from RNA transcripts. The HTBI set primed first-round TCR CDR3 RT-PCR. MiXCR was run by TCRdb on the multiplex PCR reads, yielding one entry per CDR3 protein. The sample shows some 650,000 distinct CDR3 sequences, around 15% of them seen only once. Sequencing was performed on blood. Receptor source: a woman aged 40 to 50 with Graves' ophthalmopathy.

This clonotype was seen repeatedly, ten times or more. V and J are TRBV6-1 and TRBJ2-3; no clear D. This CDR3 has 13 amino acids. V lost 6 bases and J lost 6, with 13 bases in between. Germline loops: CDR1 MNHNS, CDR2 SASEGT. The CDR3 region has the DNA TGTGCCAGCAGACTCGACGCTGAGGATACGCAGTATTTT. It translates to CASRLDAEDTQYF.

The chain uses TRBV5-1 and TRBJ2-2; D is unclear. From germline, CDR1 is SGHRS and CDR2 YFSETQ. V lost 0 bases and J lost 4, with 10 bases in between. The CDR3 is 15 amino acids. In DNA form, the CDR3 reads TGCGCCAGCAGCTTGGACGGCAGGACCACCGGGGAGCTGTTTTTT. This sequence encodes CASSLDGRTTGELFF.

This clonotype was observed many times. CDR3 protein: CASSFGTRSAEAFF. In DNA form, the CDR3 reads TGTGCCAGCAGTTTCGGGACCCGGTCGGCTGAAGCTTTCTTT. The rearrangement uses TRBV28 and TRBJ1-1; perhaps TRBD1 as D (5 bases). The CDR3 totals 14 residues. Germline V gives CDR1 MDHEN, CDR2 SYDVKM. V dropped 3 bases and J dropped 6 bases, with 14 bases sitting between them.

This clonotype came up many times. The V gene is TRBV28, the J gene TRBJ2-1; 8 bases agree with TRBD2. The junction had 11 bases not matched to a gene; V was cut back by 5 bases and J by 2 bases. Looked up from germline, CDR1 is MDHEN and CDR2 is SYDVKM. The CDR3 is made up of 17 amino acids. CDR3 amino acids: CASSLSRLAQTYNEQFF. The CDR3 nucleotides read TGTGCCAGCAGTCTCTCTCGACTAGCGCAGACCTACAATGAGCAGTTCTTC.

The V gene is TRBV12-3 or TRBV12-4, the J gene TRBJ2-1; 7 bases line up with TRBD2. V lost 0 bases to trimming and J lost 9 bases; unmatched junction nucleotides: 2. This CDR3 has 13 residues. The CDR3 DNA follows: TGTGCCAGCAGTTTAGCGGGGGGGAGTGAGCAGTTCTTC. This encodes CASSLAGGSEQFF.

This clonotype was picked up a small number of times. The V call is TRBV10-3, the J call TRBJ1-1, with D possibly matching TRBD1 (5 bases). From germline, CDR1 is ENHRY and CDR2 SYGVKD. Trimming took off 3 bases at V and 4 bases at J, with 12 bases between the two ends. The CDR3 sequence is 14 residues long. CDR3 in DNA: TGTGCCATCAGTGACCCGGGGGTAAGCACTGAAGCTTTCTTT. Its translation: CAISDPGVSTEAFF.

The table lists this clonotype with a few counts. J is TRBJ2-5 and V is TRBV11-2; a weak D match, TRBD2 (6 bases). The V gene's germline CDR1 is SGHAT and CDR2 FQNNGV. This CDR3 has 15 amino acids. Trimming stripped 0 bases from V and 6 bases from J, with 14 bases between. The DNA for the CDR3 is TGTGCCAGCAGCTTAGACGGGAGAGTCATGCAGACCCAGTACTTC. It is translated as CASSLDGRVMQTQYF.

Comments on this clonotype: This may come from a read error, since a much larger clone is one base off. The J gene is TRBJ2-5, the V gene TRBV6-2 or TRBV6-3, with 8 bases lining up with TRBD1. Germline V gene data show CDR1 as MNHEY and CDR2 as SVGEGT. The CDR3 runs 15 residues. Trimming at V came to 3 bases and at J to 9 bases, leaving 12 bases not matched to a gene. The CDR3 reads CASSYLQGAFEAQYF. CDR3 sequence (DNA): TGTGCCAGCAGTTATCTGCAGGGGGCGTTTGAGGCCCAGTACTTC.

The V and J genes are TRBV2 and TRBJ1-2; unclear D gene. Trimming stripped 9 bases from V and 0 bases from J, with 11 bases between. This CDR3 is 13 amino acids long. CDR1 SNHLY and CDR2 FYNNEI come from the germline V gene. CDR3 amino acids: CASWGVANYGYTF. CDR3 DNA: TGTGCCAGTTGGGGAGTAGCTAACTATGGCTACACCTTC.

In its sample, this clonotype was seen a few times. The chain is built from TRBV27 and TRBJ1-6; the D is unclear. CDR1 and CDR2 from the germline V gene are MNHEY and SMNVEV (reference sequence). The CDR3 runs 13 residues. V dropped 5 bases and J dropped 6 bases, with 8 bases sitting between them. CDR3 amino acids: CASSPAFNSPLHF. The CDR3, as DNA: TGTGCCAGCAGTCCCGCCTTTAATTCACCCCTCCACTTT.

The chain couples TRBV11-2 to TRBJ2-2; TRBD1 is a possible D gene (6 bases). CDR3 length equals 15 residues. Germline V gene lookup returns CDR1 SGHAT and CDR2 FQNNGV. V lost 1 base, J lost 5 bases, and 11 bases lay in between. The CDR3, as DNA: TGTGCCAGCAGCTTAGTAAGGGGGTATACCGGGGAGCTGTTTTTT. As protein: CASSLVRGYTGELFF.

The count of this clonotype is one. This chain's CDR3 is CSADPTGAGETQYF. CDR3 coding DNA: TGCAGCGCTGACCCTACGGGGGCTGGGGAGACCCAGTACTTC. The V call is TRBV29-1, the J call TRBJ2-5; D possibly matches TRBD1 or TRBD2 (6 bases each). The CDR3 consists of 14 residues. Trimming removed 7 bases at V and 5 bases at J, with 20 bases between. CDR1 is SQVTM and CDR2 is ANQGSEA in the germline V gene.

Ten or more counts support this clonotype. In nucleotides, the CDR3 is TGTGCCAGCTCACCTCTAGCGGGGGCGAGCACAGATACGCAGTATTTT. This sequence encodes CASSPLAGASTDTQYF. This chain uses TRBV18 with TRBJ2-3, with 10 bases fitting TRBD2. CDR1 KGHSH and CDR2 LQKENI come from the germline V gene. The CDR3 has 16 amino acids. V was pared by 3 bases and J by 0 bases, with 3 bases of the junction left unmatched.

CDR3 in amino acids: CASSLEFGNTGELFF. In DNA, the CDR3 is TGTGCCAGCAGCTTAGAATTCGGAAACACCGGGGAGCTGTTTTTT. The V and J genes are TRBV7-9 and TRBJ2-2, with unresolved D. Trimming cost V 1 base and J 2 bases, with 8 bases left between them. Germline assignment: CDR1 SEHNR and CDR2 FQNEAQ (reference sequence). This CDR3 is 15 amino acids long.

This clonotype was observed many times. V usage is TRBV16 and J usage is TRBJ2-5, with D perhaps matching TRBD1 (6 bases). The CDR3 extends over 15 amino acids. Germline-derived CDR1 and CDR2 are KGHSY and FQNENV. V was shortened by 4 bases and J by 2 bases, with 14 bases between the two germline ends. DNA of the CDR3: TGTGCCAGCAGCCTCCCGGTAGGGGGACAAGAGACCCAGTACTTC. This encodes CASSLPVGGQETQYF. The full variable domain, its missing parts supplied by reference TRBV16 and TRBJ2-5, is GEEVAQTPKHLVRGEGQKAKLYCAPIKGHSYVFWYQQVLKNEFKFLISFQNENVFDETGMPKERFSAKCLPNSPCSLEIQATKLEDSAVYFCASSLPVGGQETQYFGPGTRLLVL.

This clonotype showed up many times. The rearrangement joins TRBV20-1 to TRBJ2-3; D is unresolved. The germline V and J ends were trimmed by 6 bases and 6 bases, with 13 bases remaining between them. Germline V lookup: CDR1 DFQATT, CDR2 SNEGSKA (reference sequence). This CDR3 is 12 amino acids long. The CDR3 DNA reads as TGCAGTGCACCGAACTTCGCGGATACGCAGTATTTT. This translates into CSAPNFADTQYF.

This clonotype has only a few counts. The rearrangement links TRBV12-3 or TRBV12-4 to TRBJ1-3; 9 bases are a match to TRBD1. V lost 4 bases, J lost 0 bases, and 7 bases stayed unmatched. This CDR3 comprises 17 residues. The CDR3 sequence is CASSSPGQGISGNTIYF. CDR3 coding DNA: TGTGCCAGCAGTTCACCCGGACAGGGGATCTCTGGAAACACCATATATTTT.

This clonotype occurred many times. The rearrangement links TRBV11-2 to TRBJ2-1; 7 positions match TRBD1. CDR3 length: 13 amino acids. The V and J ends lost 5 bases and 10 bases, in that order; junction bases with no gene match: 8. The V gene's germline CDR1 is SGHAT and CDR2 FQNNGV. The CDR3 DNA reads TGTGCCAGCAGCCCAGGGGGAGACTTAGAGCAGTTCTTC. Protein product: CASSPGGDLEQFF.

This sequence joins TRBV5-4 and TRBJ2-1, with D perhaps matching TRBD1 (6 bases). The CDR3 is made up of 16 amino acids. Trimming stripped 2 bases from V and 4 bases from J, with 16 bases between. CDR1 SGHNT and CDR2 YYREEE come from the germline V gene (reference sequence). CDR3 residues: CASSFGQGLRYNEQFF. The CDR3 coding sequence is TGTGCCAGCAGCTTCGGGCAGGGGCTGAGGTACAATGAGCAGTTCTTC.

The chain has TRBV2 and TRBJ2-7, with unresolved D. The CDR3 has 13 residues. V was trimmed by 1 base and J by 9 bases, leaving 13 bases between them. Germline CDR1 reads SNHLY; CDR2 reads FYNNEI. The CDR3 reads CASSEESSLGQYF. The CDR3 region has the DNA TGTGCCAGCAGTGAAGAAAGCAGTTTGGGGCAGTACTTC.

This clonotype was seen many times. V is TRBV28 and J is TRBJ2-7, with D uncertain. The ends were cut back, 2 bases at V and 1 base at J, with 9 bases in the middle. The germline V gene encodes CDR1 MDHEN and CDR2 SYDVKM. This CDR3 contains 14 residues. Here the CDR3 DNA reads TGTGCCAGCAGTTTACCCCCCATGTCCTACGAGCAGTACTTC. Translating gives CASSLPPMSYEQYF.

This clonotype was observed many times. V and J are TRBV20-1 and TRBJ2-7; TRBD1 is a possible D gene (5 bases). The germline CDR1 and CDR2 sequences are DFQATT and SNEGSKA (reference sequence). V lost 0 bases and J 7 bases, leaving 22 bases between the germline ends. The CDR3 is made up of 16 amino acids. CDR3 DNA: TGCAGTGCTAGAGATTGGTCAGGGCTTGCCGGCGGTGAGCAGTACTTC. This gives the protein CSARDWSGLAGGEQYF.

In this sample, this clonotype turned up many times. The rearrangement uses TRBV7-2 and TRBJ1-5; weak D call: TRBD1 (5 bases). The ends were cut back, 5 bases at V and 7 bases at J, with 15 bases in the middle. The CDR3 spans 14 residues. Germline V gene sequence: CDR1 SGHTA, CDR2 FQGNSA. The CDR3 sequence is CASSQRYGDQPQHF. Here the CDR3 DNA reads TGTGCCAGCAGCCAAAGGTACGGGGACCAGCCCCAGCATTTT.